These T cell receptor beta chains were read from a single sample in a study of human T cells and chemical hapten exposure. TCRdb itself ran the RACE reads through MiXCR, one entry per CDR3 protein. The data contain about 270,000 distinct CDR3 sequences, around 7.7% of them singletons. Sequencing was performed on whole blood, taken in connection with sensitization to the hapten diphenylcyclopropenone (DPC). Receptors were obtained from a man between 18 and 35 years old with alopecia areata. Some clones in this sample may be carry-over from other donors' samples. CDR3s leave out the opening cysteine and the closing phenylalanine or tryptophan. The order of the fields is V gene, J gene, CDR3 length, CDR3 protein.

V: TRBV6-2/TRBV6-3; J: TRBJ2-5; length: 9; CDR3: ASTTGETQY
V: TRBV9; J: TRBJ1-6; length: 16; CDR3: ASSATTGVGSYNSPLH
V: TRBV25-1; J: TRBJ2-1; length: 12; CDR3: ASSEFGGYNEQF
V: TRBV7-2; J: TRBJ1-2; length: 15; CDR3: ASSLAGRDSIIGGYT
V: TRBV12-3/TRBV12-4; J: TRBJ1-1; length: 12; CDR3: ASSTPRGTTEAF
V: TRBV6-5; J: TRBJ2-1; length: 11; CDR3: ATGQLRRNEQF
V: TRBV20-1; J: TRBJ1-4; length: 11; CDR3: SAREQTNEKLF
V: TRBV6-5; J: TRBJ2-5; length: 12; CDR3: ASSYHGQEETQY
V: TRBV7-2; J: TRBJ2-1; length: 13; CDR3: ASSLFPGGYNEQF
V: TRBV27; J: TRBJ1-2; length: 12; CDR3: ASSPQVEKYGYT
V: TRBV9; J: TRBJ2-1; length: 13; CDR3: ASSPTGTGGHEQF
V: TRBV6-5; J: TRBJ1-5; length: 16; CDR3: ASSRGGGTYLSNQPQH
V: TRBV3-1; J: TRBJ1-4; length: 16; CDR3: ASSQIDAWGYINEKLF
V: TRBV15; J: TRBJ1-2; length: 13; CDR3: ATSRDPAAHYGYT
V: TRBV20-1; J: TRBJ2-5; length: 13; CDR3: SARAGTSGGVTQY
V: TRBV29-1; J: TRBJ2-1; length: 13; CDR3: SVVRSGAYYNEQF
V: TRBV7-2; J: TRBJ2-5; length: 14; CDR3: ASSPFPGEGGETQY
V: TRBV27; J: TRBJ2-5; length: 12; CDR3: ASSLSSRPRTQY